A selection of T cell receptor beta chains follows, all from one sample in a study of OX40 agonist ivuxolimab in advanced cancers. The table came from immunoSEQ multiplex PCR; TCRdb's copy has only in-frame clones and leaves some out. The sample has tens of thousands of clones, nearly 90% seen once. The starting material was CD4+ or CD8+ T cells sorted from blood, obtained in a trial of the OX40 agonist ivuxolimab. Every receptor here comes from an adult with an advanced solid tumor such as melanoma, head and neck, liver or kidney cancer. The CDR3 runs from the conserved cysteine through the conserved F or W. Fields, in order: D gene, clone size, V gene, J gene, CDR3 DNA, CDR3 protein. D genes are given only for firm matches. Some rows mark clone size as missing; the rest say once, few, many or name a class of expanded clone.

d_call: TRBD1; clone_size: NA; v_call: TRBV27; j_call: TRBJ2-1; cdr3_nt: TGTGCCAGCAGTTCGAGGACTCAGGGGGCCAATGAGCAGTTCTTC; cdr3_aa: CASSSRTQGANEQFF
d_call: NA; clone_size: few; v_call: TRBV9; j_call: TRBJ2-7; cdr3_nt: TGTGCCAGCAGCCCACGGTGGGAGGCGAGCTCCTACGAGCAGTACTTC; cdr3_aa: CASSPRWEASSYEQYF
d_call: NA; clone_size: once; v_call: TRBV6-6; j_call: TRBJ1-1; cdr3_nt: TGTGCCAGCATTCCCAGTGGAGGCACTGAAGCTTTCTTT; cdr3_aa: CASIPSGGTEAFF
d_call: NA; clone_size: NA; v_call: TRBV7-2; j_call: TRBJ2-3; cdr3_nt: TGTGCCAGCGTACCCCCTTCCTCAGATACGCAGTATTTT; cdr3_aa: CASVPPSSDTQYF
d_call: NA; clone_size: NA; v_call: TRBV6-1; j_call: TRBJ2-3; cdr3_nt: TGTGCCAGCAGTGAGGCAGGCGCGGGGTATTCAGATACGCAGTATTTT; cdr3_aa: CASSEAGAGYSDTQYF
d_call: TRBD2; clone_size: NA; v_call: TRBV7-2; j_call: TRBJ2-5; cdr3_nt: TGTGCCAGCAGCGATAGCGGGAGCAAAGAGACCCAGTACTTC; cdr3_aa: CASSDSGSKETQYF
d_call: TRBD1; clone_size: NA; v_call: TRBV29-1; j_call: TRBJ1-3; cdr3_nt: TGCAGCGTCGTTAACCCGGGACAGGGCTCTGGAAACACCATATATTTT; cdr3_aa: CSVVNPGQGSGNTIYF
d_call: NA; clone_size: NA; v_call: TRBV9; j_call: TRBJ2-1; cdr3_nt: TGTGCCAGCAGCGTAGTTTCTAGTAATGAGCAGTTCTTC; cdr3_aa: CASSVVSSNEQFF
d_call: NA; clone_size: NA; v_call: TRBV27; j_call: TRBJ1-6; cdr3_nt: TGTGCCAGCAGTTTCAATAATTCACCCCTCCACTTT; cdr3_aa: CASSFNNSPLHF
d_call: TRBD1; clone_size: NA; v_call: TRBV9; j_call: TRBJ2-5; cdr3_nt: TGTGCCAGCAGCGTAGGAATAGGGGGCAGCCTAGGAGAGACCCAGTACTTC; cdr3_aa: CASSVGIGGSLGETQYF
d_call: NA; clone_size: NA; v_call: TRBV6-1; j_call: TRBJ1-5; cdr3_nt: TGTGCCAGCAGTGAGGAGAGAGGCAATCAGCCCCAGCATTTT; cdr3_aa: CASSEERGNQPQHF
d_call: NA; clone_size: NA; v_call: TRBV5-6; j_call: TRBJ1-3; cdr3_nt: TGTGCCAGCAGCTTGGCCATGGGGCAATTCTCTGGAAACACCATATATTTT; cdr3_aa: CASSLAMGQFSGNTIYF
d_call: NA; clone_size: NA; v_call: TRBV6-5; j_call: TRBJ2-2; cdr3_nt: TGTGCCAGCAGTTATCCAGGGAGGACCGGGGAGCTGTTTTTT; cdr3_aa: CASSYPGRTGELFF
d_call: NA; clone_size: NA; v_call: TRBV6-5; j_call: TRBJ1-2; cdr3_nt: TGTGCCAGCAGTTCCCGTACAGACAGGAACTATGGCTACACCTTC; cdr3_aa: CASSSRTDRNYGYTF
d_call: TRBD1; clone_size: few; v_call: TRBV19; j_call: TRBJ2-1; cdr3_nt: TGTGCCAGTAGTACCCCGGGACAGTACGGTAATGAGCAGTTCTTC; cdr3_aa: CASSTPGQYGNEQFF
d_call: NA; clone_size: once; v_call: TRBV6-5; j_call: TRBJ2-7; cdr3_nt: TGTGCCAGCAGGACTAGTGGGTCTCGTGCGGTGCAGTACTTC; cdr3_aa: CASRTSGSRAVQYF
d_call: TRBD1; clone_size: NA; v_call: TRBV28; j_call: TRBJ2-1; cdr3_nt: TGTGCCAGCAACGTGGGGACAGCCCCTAAGTTCTTC; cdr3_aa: CASNVGTAPKFF
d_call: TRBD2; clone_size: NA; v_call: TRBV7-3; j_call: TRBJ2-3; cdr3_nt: TGTGCCAGCAGCCTTTTAGCGGGAGCAGACACAGATACGCAGTATTTT; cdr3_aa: CASSLLAGADTDTQYF
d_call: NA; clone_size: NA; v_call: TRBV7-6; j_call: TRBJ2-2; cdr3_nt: TGTGCCAGCAGCTTAGTCAGGGTGGGAGTTGGAACCGGGGAGCTGTTTTTT; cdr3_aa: CASSLVRVGVGTGELFF
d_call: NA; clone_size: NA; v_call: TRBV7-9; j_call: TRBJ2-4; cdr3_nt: TGTGCCAGCACTTCGGGGGGCGACTTTGGGTACTTC; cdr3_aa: CASTSGGDFGYF
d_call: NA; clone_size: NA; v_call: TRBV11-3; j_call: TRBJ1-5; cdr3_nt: TGTGCCAGCAGCTCCCGGGATCCCCAAGGGGGGCCCCAGCATTTT; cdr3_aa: CASSSRDPQGGPQHF
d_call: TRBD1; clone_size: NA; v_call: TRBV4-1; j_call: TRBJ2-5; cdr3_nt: TGCGCCAGCAGAGCAACAGGGGACGAGACCCAGTACTTC; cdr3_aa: CASRATGDETQYF
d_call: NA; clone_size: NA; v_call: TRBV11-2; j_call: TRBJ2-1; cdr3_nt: TGTGCCAGCAGACCCGGGCCTCAGTCCCACAATGAGCAGTTCTTC; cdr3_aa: CASRPGPQSHNEQFF
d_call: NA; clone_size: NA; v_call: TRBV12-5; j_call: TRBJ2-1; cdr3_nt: TGTGCTAGTGGTTTTGGAGACGGACACCGGTTCTTC; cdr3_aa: CASGFGDGHRFF
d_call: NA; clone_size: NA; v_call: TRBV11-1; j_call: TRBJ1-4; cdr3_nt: TGTGCCAGCAGCCGAGGTGGAACTAATGAAAAACTGTTTTTT; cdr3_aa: CASSRGGTNEKLFF
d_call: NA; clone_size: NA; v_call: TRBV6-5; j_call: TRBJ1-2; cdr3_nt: TGTGCCAGCAGTTACATGGGTGGCTACACCTTC; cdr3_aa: CASSYMGGYTF
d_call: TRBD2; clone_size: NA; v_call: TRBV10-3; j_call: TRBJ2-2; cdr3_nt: TGTGCCATCAGGCCTAGCGGGGCCACCGGGGAGCTGTTTTTT; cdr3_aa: CAIRPSGATGELFF
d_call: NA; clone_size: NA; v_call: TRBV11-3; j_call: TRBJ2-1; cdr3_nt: TGTGCCAGCAGCCCCCTAGGCCAGGGATACAATGAGCAGTTCTTC; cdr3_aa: CASSPLGQGYNEQFF
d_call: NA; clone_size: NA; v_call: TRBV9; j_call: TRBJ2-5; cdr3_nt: TGTGCCAGCCAGGTGGCCCCGGGACGAGAGACCCAGTACTTC; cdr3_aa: CASQVAPGRETQYF
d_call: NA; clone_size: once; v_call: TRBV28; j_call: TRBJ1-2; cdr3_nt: TGTGCCAGCGGCAGCAACTATGGCTACACCTTC; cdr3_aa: CASGSNYGYTF
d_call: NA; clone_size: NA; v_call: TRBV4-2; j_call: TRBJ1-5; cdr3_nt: TGTGCCAGCAGCCAAGATCCATCAGGGGTCGGTCAGCCCCAGCATTTT; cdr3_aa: CASSQDPSGVGQPQHF
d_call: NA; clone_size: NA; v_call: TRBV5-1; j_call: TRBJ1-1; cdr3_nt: TGCGCCAGCAGCCCCCCAAGAGGGGTCATCACTGAAGCTTTCTTT; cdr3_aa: CASSPPRGVITEAFF
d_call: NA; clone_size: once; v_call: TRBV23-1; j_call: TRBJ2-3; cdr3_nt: TGCGCCAGCAGGACTGGACAGACGCTAACAGATACGCAGTATTTT; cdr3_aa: CASRTGQTLTDTQYF
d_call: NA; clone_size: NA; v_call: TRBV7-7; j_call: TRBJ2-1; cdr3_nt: TGTGCTAGCAGCCCATCAGGGTCATCCTACAATGAGCAGTTCTTC; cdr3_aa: CASSPSGSSYNEQFF
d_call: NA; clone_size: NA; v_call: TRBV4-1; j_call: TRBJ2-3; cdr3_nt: TGCGCCAGCAGCCAGATCCCTAATGGCGAGATTCTCTACACAGATACGCAGTATTTT; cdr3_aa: CASSQIPNGEILYTDTQYF
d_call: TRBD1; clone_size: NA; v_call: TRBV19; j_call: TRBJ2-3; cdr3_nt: TGTGCCAGTAACTACGGGACAGGTAAAGGGGATACGCAGTATTTT; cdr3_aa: CASNYGTGKGDTQYF
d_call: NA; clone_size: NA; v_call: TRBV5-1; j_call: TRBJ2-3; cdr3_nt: TGCGCCAGCAGGGACAGCACAGATACGCAGTATTTT; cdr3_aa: CASRDSTDTQYF
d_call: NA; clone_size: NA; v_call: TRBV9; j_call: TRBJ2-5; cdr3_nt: TGTGCCAGCAGCGTAGCGATGGACAGGGAGGGCCAAGAGACCCAGTACTTC; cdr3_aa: CASSVAMDREGQETQYF
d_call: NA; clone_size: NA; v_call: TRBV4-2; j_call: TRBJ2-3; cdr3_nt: TGTGCCAGCCGAGTGGGAGAGAGAGGAGATACGCAGTATTTT; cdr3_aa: CASRVGERGDTQYF
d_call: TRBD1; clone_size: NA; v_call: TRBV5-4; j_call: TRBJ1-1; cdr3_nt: TGTGCCAGCACCATACCGGGACAGGGGGATTCTGAAGCTTTCTTT; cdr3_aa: CASTIPGQGDSEAFF
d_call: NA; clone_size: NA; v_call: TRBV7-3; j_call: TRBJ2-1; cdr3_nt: TGTGCCAGCAGCTTAACGGCCCGAATGGTATACAATGAGCAGTTCTTC; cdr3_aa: CASSLTARMVYNEQFF
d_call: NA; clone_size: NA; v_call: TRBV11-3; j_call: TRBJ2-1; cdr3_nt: TGTGCCAGCAGCTTAGGGCAGGGCAATGAGCAGTTCTTC; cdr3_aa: CASSLGQGNEQFF
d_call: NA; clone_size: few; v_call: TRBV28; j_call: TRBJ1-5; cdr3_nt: TGTGCCAGCAGTTTTCGGGCCTTAGGGCAGCCCCAGCATTTT; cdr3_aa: CASSFRALGQPQHF
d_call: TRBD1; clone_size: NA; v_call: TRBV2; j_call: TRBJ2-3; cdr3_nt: TGTGCCAGCAGTGGAGACAGGGTCCCAGATACGCAGTATTTT; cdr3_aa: CASSGDRVPDTQYF
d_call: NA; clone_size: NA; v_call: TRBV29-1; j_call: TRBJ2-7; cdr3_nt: TGCAGCGCCCGAGATCCGGGTACAGCTTGGCAGTACTTC; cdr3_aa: CSARDPGTAWQYF
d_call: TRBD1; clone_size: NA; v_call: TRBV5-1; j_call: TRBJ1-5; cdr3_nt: TGCGCCAGCAGCCCCGGGACAGGGGGTTATCAGCCCCAGCATTTT; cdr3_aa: CASSPGTGGYQPQHF
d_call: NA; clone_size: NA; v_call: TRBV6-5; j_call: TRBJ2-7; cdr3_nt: TGTGCCAGCAGTTATTCGTGGGACGGTACCTACGAGCAGTACTTC; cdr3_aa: CASSYSWDGTYEQYF
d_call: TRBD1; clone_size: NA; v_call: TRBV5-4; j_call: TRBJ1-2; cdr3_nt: TGTGCCAGCAGCACCGGGGACAGGGGCCCGGATGGCTACACCTTC; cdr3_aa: CASSTGDRGPDGYTF
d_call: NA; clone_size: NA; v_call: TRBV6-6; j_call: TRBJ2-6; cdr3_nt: TGTGCCAGCAGGAGCTCTGGGGCCAACGTCCTGACTTTC; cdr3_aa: CASRSSGANVLTF
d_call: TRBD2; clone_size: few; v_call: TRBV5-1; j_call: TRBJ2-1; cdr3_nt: TGCGCCAGCAGCTTGGAGAGGACTAGCTACAATGAGCAGTTCTTC; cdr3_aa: CASSLERTSYNEQFF
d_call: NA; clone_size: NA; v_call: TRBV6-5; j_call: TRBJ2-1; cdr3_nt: TGTGCCAGCAGCTCCTGGAATGAGCAGTTCTTC; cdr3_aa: CASSSWNEQFF
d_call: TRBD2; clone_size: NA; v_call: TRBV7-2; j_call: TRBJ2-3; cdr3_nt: TGTGCCAGCAGCTTAGGTGGACTAGCGGGCACAGATACGCAGTATTTT; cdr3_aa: CASSLGGLAGTDTQYF
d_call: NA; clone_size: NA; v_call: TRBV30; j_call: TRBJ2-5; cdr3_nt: TGTGCCTGGATTGGCAAGACCCAGTACTTC; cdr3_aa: CAWIGKTQYF
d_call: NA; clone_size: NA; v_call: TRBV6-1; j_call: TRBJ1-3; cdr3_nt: TGTGCCAGCAGTTCATCCGACCTTTGGGACACCATATATTTT; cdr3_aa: CASSSSDLWDTIYF
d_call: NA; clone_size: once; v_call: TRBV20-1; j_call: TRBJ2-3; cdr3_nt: TGCAGTGCCAGTTGGGGAGATACGCAGTATTTT; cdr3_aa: CSASWGDTQYF
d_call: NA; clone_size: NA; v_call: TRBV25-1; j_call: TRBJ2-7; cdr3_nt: TGTGCCAGCAGGCGCGACACCTACGAGCAGTACTTC; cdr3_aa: CASRRDTYEQYF
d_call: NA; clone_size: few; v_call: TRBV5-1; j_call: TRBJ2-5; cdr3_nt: TGCGCCAGCAGCAGCTACCAAGAGACCCAGTACTTC; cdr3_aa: CASSSYQETQYF